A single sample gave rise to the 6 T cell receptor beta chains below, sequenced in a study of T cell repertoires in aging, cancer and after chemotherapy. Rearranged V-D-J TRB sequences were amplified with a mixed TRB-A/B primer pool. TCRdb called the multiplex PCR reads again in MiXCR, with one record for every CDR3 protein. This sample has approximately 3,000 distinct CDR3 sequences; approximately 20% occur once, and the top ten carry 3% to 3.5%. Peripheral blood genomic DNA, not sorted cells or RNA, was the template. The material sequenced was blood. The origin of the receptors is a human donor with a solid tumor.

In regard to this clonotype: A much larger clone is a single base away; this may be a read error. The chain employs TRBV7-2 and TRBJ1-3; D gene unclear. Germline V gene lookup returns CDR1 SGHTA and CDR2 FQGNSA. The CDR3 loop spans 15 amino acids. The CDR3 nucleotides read TGTGCCAGCAGCTTAGGTCCGGTCTCTGGAAAGACCATATATTTT. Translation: CASSLGPVSGKTIYF.

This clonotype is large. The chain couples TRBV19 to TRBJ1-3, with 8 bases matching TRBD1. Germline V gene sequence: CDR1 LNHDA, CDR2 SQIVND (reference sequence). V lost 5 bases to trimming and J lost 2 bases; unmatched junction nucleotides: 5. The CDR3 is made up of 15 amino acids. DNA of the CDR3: TGTGCCAGTAGTCCCGAGACAGGGGCTGGAAACACCATATATTTT. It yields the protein CASSPETGAGNTIYF.

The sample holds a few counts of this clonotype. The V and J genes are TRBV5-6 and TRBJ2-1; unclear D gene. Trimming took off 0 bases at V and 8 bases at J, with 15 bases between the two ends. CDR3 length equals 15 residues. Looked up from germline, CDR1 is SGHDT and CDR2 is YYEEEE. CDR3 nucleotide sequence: TGTGCCAGCAGCTTGGGAACCCCGATAACAGATGAGCAGTTCTTC. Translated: CASSLGTPITDEQFF.

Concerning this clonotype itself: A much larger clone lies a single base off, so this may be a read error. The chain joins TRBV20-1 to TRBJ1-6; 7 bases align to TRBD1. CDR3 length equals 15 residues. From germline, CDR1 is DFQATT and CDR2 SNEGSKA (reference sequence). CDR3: CSARPATGLRSPLRF. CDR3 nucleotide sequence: TGCAGTGCTAGACCCGCGACAGGGTTGCGCTCACCCCTCCGCTTT.

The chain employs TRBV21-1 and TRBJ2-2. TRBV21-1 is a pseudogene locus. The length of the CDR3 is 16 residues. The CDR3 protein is CASSKLNLENTGELFF. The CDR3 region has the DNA TGTGCCAGCAGCAAATTGAATTTGGAGAACACCGGGGAGCTGTTTTTT.

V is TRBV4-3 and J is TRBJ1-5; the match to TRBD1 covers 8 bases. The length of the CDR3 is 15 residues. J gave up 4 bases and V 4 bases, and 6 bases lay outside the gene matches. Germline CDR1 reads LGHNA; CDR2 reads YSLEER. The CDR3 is CASSPSGGANQPQHF. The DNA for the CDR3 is TGCGCCAGCAGCCCGTCAGGGGGCGCGAATCAGCCCCAGCATTTT.